A single sample is the source of the 9 T cell receptor beta chains below, sequenced in a study of blood T cell repertoires in COVID-19. Libraries were prepared by immunoSEQ multiplex PCR; TCRdb keeps only in-frame clonotypes and omits some of them. The sample holds 150,000 or so clones, 75% to 90% seen once. Specimen: peripheral blood. The receptors derive from a man between 60 and 70 years old with acute or convalescent COVID-19.

The chain uses TRBV27 and TRBJ2-7, with 7 nucleotides matching TRBD1. Germline CDR1 reads MNHEY; CDR2 reads SMNVEV (reference sequence). The ends lost 0 bases at V and 2 bases at J; junction bases unmatched: 1. The CDR3 spans 14 residues. The DNA for the CDR3 is TGTGCCAGCAGTTTATCGACAGGGCCCTACGAGCAGTACTTC. Residues: CASSLSTGPYEQYF.

This clone was seen just once. This sequence joins TRBV18 and TRBJ1-1; 7 nucleotides line up with TRBD1. The CDR3 extends over 13 amino acids. V lost 8 bases, J lost 5 bases, and 8 bases stayed unmatched. Germline CDR1 KGHSH, CDR2 LQKENI. The DNA of the CDR3 is TGTGCCAGCACGGGACAGCTTAGGACTGAAGCTTTCTTT. Protein sequence: CASTGQLRTEAFF.

The chain couples TRBV10-3 to TRBJ2-3; TRBD2 is a possible D gene (6 bases). The germline gives CDR1 ENHRY, CDR2 SYGVKD. Trimming stripped 6 bases from V and 11 bases from J, with 15 bases between. This CDR3 has 12 amino acids. For the CDR3, the DNA is TGTGCCATCAGGCGGGACGAAATAAGGCAGTATTTT. Its translation is CAIRRDEIRQYF.

This clone was counted a few times. The genes are TRBV27 and TRBJ1-3, with D possibly TRBD1 on 6 matching bases. V was pared by 5 bases and J by 0 bases, with 11 bases between. CDR3 size: 15 residues. CDR1 and CDR2 (germline): MNHEY, SMNVEV (reference sequence). The CDR3 protein is CASSPRGGSGNTIYF. The CDR3 bases are TGTGCCAGCAGTCCCAGGGGCGGCTCTGGAAACACCATATATTTT.

This clone was picked up a small number of times. The chain is built from TRBV7-3 and TRBJ2-5; weak D call: TRBD2 (5 bases). The V end was cut by 5 bases, the J end by 5 bases, with 15 bases between. The CDR3 runs 14 residues. Germline assignment: CDR1 SGHTA and CDR2 FQGTGA. The CDR3 sequence is CASSLPGVGETQYF. CDR3 bases: TGTGCCAGCAGCCTACCCGGGGTTGGGGAGACCCAGTACTTC. Full variable domain (rest looked up from reference TRBV7-3 and TRBJ2-5): GAGVSQTPSNKVTEKGKYVELRCDPISGHTALYWYRQSLGQGPEFLIYFQGTGAADDSGLPNDRFFAVRPEGSVSTLKIQRTERGDSAVYLCASSLPGVGETQYFGPGTRLLVL.

This chain uses TRBV30 with TRBJ1-2; D is possibly TRBD1 (6 bases). CDR3 length: 13 amino acids. Trimming shortened V by 2 bases and J by 5 bases, and 12 bases separated the two germline ends. Germline V gives CDR1 GTSNPN, CDR2 SVGIG (reference sequence). This CDR3 reads CAWSSRGGYGYTF. CDR3 DNA sequence: TGTGCCTGGAGTTCCAGGGGCGGATATGGCTACACCTTC.

This rearrangement joins TRBV21-1 to TRBJ2-7; the table assigns TRBD1, which was not confirmed against the DNA. TRBV21-1 represents a pseudogene. The CDR3 loop spans 14 amino acids. DNA of the CDR3: TGTGCCAGCAGGTATACCGGGACAGGGGACGAGCAGTACTTC. This gives the protein CASRYTGTGDEQYF.

This clone showed up just a few times. The rearrangement joins TRBV7-8 to TRBJ1-5; D ambiguous. Trimming stripped 2 bases from V and 4 bases from J, with 9 bases between. This CDR3 contains 14 residues. The germline V gene has CDR1 SGHVS and CDR2 FQNEAQ. The CDR3 region is CASSLNLANQPQHF. CDR3 in DNA: TGTGCCAGCAGCTTAAATCTGGCTAATCAGCCCCAGCATTTT.

The chain combines TRBV9 with TRBJ2-3; maybe TRBD1 (5 bases). With 3 bases removed from V and 2 bases from J, the gap between germline ends came to 13 bases. This CDR3 comprises 15 residues. Germline assignment: CDR1 SGDLS and CDR2 YYNGEE. CDR3 loop: CASSGSHRSTDTQYF. In DNA, the CDR3 is TGTGCCAGCAGCGGGTCCCACAGGTCCACAGATACGCAGTATTTT.